This entry features one T cell receptor beta chain sequence. Looked up from germline, CDR1 is SGHRS and CDR2 is YFSETQ. CDR3 length: 15 residues. Trimming shortened V by 0 bases and J by 6 bases, and 13 bases separated the two germline ends. Across about two dozen US areas, participants ranged in age from roughly 18 to 95 years. Clinical histories supplied by participants themselves formed the basis of cohort assignment. All recovered Cohort 3 donors got two negative PCRs, got clearance, or saw symptom resolution. The entry originates in a study of blood T cell repertoires in COVID-19. Study overall: T cells, B-cell-depleted T cells, or PBMCs provided the cDNA or gDNA that served as material.

The assay was immunoSEQ multiplex PCR, and TCRdb's table has in-frame clones only and misses some. Of 250,000 to 400,000 clones in the sample, approximately 89% were seen once. The gene calls are TRBV5-1 and TRBJ1-3; a weak D match, TRBD1 (5 bases). Material for sequencing was PBMCs or T cells enriched from blood (not recorded which). The source is a woman in her 30s who had recovered from COVID-19. The CDR3 sequence: CASSLGGFGPNTIYF. CDR3 in DNA: TGCGCCAGCAGCTTGGGGGGCTTCGGCCCAAACACCATATATTTT.